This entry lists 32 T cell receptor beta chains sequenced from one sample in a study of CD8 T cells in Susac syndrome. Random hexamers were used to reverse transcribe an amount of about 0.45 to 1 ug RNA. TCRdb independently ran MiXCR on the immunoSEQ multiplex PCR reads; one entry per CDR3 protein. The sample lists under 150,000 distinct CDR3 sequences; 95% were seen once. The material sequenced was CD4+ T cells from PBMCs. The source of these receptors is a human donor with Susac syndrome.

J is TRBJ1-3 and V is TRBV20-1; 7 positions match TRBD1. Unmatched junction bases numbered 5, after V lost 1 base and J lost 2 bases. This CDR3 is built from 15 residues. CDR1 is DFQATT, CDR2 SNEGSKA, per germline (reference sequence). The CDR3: CSARGDRDAGNTIYF. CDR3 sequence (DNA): TGCAGTGCTAGAGGCGACAGGGATGCTGGAAACACCATATATTTT.

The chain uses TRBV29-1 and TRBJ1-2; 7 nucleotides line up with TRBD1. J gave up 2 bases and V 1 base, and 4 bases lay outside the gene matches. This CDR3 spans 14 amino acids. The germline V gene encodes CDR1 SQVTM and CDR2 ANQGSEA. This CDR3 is CSVEAGTDNYGYTF. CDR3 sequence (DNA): TGCAGCGTTGAAGCCGGGACAGACAACTATGGCTACACCTTC.

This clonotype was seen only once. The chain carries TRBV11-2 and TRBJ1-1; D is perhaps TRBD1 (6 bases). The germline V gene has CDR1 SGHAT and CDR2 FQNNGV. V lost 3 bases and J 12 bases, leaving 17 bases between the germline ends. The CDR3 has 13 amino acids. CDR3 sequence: CASSLLDRDIPFF. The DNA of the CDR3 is TGTGCCAGCAGCTTGTTGGACCGGGACATTCCTTTCTTT.

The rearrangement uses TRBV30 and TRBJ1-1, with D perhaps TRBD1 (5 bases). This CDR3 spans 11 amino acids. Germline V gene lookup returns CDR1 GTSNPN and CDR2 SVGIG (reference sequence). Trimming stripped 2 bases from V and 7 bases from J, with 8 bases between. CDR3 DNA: TGTGCCTGGAGTCGCGACAGTGAAGCTTTCTTT. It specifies CAWSRDSEAFF. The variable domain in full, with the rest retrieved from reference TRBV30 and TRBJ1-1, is SQTIHQWPATLVQPVGSPLSLECTVEGTSNPNLYWYRQAAGRGLQLLFYSVGIGQISSEVPQNLSASRPQDRQFILSSKKLLLSDSGFYLCAWSRDSEAFFGQGTRLTVV.

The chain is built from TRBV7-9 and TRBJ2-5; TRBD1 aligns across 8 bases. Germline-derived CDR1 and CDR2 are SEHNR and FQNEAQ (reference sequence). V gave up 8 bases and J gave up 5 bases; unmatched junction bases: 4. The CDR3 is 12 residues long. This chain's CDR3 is CASGNRGETQYF. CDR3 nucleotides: TGTGCCAGCGGTAACAGGGGGGAGACCCAGTACTTC.

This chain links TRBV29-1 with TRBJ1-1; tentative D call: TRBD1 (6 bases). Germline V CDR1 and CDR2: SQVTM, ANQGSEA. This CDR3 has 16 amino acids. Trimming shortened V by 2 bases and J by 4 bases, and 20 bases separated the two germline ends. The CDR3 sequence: CSVENRGRGFGTEAFF. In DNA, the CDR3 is TGCAGCGTTGAAAACCGGGGGCGGGGGTTCGGCACTGAAGCTTTCTTT.

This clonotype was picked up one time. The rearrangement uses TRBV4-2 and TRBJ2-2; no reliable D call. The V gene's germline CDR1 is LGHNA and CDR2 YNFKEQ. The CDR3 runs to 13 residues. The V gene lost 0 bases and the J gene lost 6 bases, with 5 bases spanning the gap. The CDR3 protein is CASSQDSAGELFF. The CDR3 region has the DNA TGTGCCAGCAGCCAAGATTCCGCCGGGGAGCTGTTTTTT.

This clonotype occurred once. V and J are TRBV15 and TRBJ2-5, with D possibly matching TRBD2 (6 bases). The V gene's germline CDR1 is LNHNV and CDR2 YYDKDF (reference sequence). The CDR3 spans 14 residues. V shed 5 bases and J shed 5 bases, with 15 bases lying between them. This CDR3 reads CATSLIGGAETQYF. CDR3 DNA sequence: TGTGCCACCAGCCTGATCGGCGGGGCGGAGACCCAGTACTTC.

CDR3 amino acids: CASSLSVGVDNEQFF. Written as DNA, the CDR3 is TGTGCCAGCAGTTTATCGGTGGGGGTTGACAATGAGCAGTTCTTC. The chain recombines TRBV27 with TRBJ2-1; D is tentatively TRBD1 or TRBD2 (5 bases each). The CDR3 extends over 15 amino acids. From germline, CDR1 is MNHEY and CDR2 SMNVEV (reference sequence). The V end lost 0 bases, the J end lost 5 bases, and 11 bases lay between the germline ends.

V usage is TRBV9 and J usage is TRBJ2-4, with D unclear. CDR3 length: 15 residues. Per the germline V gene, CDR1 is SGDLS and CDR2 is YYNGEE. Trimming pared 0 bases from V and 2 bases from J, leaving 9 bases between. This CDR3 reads CASSVDLATKNIQYF. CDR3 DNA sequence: TGTGCCAGCAGCGTAGACTTGGCTACCAAAAACATTCAGTACTTC.

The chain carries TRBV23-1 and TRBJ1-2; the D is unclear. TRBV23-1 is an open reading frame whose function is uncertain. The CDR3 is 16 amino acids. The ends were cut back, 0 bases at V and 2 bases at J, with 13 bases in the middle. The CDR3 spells CASSQSEQSENYGYTF. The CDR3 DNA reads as TGCGCCAGCAGTCAATCGGAACAGTCGGAAAACTATGGCTACACCTTC.

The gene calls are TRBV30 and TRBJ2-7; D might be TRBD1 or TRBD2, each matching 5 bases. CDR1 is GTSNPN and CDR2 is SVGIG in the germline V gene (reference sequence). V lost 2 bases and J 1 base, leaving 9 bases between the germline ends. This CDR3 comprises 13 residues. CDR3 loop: CAWSIGESYEQYF. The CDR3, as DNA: TGTGCCTGGAGTATAGGGGAGTCCTACGAGCAGTACTTC. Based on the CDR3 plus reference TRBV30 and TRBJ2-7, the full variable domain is SQTIHQWPATLVQPVGSPLSLECTVEGTSNPNLYWYRQAAGRGLQLLFYSVGIGQISSEVPQNLSASRPQDRQFILSSKKLLLSDSGFYLCAWSIGESYEQYFGPGTRLTVT.

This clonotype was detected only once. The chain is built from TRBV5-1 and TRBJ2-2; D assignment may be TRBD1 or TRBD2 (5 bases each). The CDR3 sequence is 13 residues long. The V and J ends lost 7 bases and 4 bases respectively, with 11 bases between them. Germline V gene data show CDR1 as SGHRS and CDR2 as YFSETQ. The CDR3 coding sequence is TGCGCCAGCCTAGAGAGGGGCACCGGGGAGCTGTTTTTT. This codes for CASLERGTGELFF.

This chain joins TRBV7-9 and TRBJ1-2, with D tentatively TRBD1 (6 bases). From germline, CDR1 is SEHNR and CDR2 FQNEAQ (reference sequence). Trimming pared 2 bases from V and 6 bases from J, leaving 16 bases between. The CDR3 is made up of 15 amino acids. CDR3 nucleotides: TGTGCCAGCAGCTTAATGGGGGGACAACCGCATGGCTACACCTTC. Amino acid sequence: CASSLMGGQPHGYTF.

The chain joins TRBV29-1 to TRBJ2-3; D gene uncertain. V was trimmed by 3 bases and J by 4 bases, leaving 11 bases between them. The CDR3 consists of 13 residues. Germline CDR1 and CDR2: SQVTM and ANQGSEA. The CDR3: CSVEVGSPDTQYF. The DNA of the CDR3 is TGCAGCGTTGAGGTGGGGTCCCCAGATACGCAGTATTTT.

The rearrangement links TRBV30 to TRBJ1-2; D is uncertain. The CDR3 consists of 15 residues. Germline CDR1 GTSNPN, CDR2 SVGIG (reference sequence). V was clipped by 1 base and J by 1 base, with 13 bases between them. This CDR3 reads CAWSGDRIYNYGYTF. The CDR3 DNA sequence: TGTGCCTGGAGTGGAGACCGCATTTATAACTATGGCTACACCTTC. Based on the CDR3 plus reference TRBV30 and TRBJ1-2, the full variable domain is SQTIHQWPATLVQPVGSPLSLECTVEGTSNPNLYWYRQAAGRGLQLLFYSVGIGQISSEVPQNLSASRPQDRQFILSSKKLLLSDSGFYLCAWSGDRIYNYGYTFGSGTRLTVV.

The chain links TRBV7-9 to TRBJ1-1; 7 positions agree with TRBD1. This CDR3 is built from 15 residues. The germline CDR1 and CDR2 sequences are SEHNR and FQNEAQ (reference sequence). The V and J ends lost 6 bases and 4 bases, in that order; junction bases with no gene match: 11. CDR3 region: CASRSKDRLGTEAFF. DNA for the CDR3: TGTGCCAGCAGATCCAAGGACAGGTTGGGCACTGAAGCTTTCTTT. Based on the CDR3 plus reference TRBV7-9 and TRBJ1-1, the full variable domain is DTGVSQNPRHKITKRGQNVTFRCDPISEHNRLYWYRQTLGQGPEFLTYFQNEAQLEKSRLLSDRFSAERPKGSFSTLEIQRTEQGDSAMYLCASRSKDRLGTEAFFGQGTRLTVV.

The CDR3 nucleotides are TGTGCCAGCTCCCCTAGGGTAGGGGGAGACCCCCTCCACTTT. Translated: CASSPRVGGDPLHF. The chain has TRBV27 and TRBJ1-6; TRBD1 might be the D (6 bases). Trimming cost V 8 bases and J 13 bases, with 21 bases left between them. Germline CDR1 and CDR2: MNHEY and SMNVEV (reference sequence). The CDR3 runs 14 residues.

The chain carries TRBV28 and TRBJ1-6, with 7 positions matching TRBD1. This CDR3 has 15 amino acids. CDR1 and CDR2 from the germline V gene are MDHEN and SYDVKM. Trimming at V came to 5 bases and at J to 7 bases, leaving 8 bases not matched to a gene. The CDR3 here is CASSAQGSVNSPLHF. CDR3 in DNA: TGTGCCAGCAGTGCACAGGGGTCAGTAAATTCACCCCTCCACTTT. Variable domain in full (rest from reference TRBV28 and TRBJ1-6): DVKVTQSSRYLVKRTGEKVFLECVQDMDHENMFWYRQDPGLGLRLIYFSYDVKMKEKGDIPEGYSVSREKKERFSLILESASTNQTSMYLCASSAQGSVNSPLHFGNGTRLTVT.

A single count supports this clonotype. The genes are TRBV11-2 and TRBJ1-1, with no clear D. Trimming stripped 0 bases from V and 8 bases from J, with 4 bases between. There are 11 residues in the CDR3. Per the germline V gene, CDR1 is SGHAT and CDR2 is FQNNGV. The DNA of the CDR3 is TGTGCCAGCAGCTTAGAGGACGAAGCTTTCTTT. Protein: CASSLEDEAFF.

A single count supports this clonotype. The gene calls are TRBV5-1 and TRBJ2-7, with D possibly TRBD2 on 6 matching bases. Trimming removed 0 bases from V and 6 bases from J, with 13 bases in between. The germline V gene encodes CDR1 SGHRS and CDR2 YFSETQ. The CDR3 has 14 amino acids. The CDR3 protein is CASSLVPGRSEQYF. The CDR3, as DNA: TGCGCCAGCAGCTTGGTACCAGGGAGGTCCGAGCAGTACTTC.

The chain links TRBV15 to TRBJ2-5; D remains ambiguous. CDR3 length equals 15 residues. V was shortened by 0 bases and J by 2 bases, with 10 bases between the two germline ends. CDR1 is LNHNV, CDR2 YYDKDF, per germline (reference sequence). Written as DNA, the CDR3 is TGTGCCACCAGCAGAGAGGCGGAAAGACAAGAGACCCAGTACTTC. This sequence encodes CATSREAERQETQYF.

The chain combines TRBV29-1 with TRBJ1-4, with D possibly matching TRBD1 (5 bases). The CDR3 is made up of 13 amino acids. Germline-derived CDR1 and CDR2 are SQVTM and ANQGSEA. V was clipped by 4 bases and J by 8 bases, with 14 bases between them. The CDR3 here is CSVVGDSGEKLFF. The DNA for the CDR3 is TGCAGCGTTGTTGGGGACTCCGGAGAAAAACTGTTTTTT.

CDR3 amino acids: CSANLAGGPFEQFF. CDR3 DNA sequence: TGCAGTGCTAATCTAGCGGGAGGGCCATTTGAGCAGTTCTTC. The rearrangement uses TRBV20-1 and TRBJ2-1; 12 bases match TRBD2. Germline values: CDR1 DFQATT, CDR2 SNEGSKA (reference sequence). V lost 4 bases and J lost 9; bases outside the gene matches: 7. This CDR3 is 14 amino acids long.

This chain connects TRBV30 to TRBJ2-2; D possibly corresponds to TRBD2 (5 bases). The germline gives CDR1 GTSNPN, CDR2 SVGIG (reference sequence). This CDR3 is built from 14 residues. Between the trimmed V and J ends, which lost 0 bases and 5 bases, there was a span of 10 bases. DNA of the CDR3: TGTGCCTGGAGTGTGGGGTCGGGGACCGGGGAGCTGTTTTTT. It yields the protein CAWSVGSGTGELFF.

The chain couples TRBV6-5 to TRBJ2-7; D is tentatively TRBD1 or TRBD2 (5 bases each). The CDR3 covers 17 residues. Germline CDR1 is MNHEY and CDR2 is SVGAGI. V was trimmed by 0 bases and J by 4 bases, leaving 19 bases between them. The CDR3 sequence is CASSYSGPSPFGYEQYF. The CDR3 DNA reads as TGTGCCAGCAGTTACTCGGGACCAAGCCCCTTTGGATACGAGCAGTACTTC.

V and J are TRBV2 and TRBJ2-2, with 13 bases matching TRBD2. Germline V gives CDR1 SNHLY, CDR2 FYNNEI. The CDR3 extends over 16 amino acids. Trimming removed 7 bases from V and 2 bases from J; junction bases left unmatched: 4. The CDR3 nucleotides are TGTGCCAGCAATGGACTAGCGGGGGCTAACACCGGGGAGCTGTTTTTT. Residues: CASNGLAGANTGELFF.

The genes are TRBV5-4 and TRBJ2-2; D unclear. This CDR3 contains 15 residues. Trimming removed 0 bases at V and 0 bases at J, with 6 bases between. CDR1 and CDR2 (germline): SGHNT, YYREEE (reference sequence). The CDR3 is CASSLGTANTGELFF. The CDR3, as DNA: TGTGCCAGCAGCTTGGGGACCGCGAACACCGGGGAGCTGTTTTTT.

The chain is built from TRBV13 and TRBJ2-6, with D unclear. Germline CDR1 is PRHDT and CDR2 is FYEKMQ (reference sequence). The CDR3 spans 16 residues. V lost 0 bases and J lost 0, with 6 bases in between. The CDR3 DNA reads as TGTGCCAGCAGCTTAGGCGGGTACTCTGGGGCCAACGTCCTGACTTTC. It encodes CASSLGGYSGANVLTF.

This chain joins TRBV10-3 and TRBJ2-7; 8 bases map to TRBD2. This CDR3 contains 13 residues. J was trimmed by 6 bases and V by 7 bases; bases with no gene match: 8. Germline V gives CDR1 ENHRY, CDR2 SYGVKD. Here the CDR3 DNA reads TGTGCCATCAAGGCGGCGGGAGGAAGCGAGCAGTACTTC. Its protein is CAIKAAGGSEQYF.

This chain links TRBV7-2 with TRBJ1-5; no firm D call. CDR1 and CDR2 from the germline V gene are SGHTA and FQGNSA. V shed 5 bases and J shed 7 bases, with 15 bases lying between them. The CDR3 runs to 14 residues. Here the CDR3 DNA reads TGTGCCAGCAGCCGGGAGAGGGCAGACCAGCCCCAGCATTTT. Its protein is CASSRERADQPQHF.

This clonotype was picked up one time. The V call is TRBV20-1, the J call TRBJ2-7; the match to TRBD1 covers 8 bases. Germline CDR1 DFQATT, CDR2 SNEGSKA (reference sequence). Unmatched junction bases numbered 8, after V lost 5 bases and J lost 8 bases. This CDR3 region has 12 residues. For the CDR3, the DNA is TGCAGTGCTCGCGACAGGGGTGGTAAGCAGTACTTC. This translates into CSARDRGGKQYF.